Below, 17 T cell receptor beta chains from the same sample are listed, as sequenced in a study of blood T cell repertoires in COVID-19. Assay used: immunoSEQ multiplex PCR; TCRdb lists only in-frame clones, some missing. The table has about 130,000 clones, around 73% seen once. Specimen: peripheral blood. All receptors derive from a man in his 60s who had recovered from COVID-19.

This clone has a count of ten or more. This chain joins TRBV15 and TRBJ1-1, with D tentatively TRBD1 (6 bases). V lost 11 bases, J lost 6 bases, and 16 bases lay in between. The CDR3 covers 12 residues. Germline CDR1 and CDR2: LNHNV and YYDKDF (reference sequence). The CDR3 sequence is CAALHREAEAFF. The DNA of the CDR3 is TGTGCCGCCCTGCACAGGGAAGCTGAAGCTTTCTTT.

The V call is TRBV28, the J call TRBJ2-3; D might be TRBD1 (6 bases). The CDR3 extends over 14 amino acids. V lost 2 bases and J lost 8, with 14 bases in between. Germline CDR1 is MDHEN and CDR2 is SYDVKM. The CDR3 here is CASSLGQLGLTQYF. The DNA of the CDR3 is TGTGCCAGCAGTTTAGGACAGCTTGGTCTTACGCAGTATTTT.

The chain links TRBV5-4 to TRBJ1-1, with D uncertain. The germline V and J ends were trimmed by 3 bases and 2 bases, with 11 bases remaining between them. Germline-derived CDR1 and CDR2 are SGHNT and YYREEE (reference sequence). The CDR3 has 14 residues. The CDR3: CASSSPTVNTEAFF. In DNA, the CDR3 is TGTGCCAGCAGCTCGCCGACTGTTAACACTGAAGCTTTCTTT.

J is TRBJ2-3 and V is TRBV9, with D perhaps TRBD2 (6 bases). CDR1 is SGDLS, CDR2 YYNGEE, per germline. The V end was cut by 3 bases, the J end by 1 base, with 21 bases between. The CDR3 sequence is 18 residues long. CDR3 amino acids: CASSADYETLTGTDTQYF. The CDR3 DNA reads as TGTGCCAGCAGCGCGGACTATGAGACCCTCACGGGCACAGATACGCAGTATTTT.

The chain joins TRBV21-1 to TRBJ1-3. TRBV21-1 is marked as a pseudogene. The CDR3 is 16 residues long. In DNA, the CDR3 is TGTGCCAGCAGCAACAGGGAGGGGGTGAATGGAAACACCATATATTTT. It encodes CASSNREGVNGNTIYF.

This sequence joins TRBV6-2 or TRBV6-3 and TRBJ2-1; D unresolved. The V and J ends lost 5 bases and 3 bases respectively, with 11 bases between them. Germline V gene data show CDR1 as MNHEY and CDR2 as SVGEGT. The CDR3 has 14 residues. CDR3 coding DNA: TGTGCCAGCAGTATGAGGTACGGCTACAATGAGCAGTTCTTC. Protein sequence: CASSMRYGYNEQFF.

This clone was recorded only once. This sequence joins TRBV2 and TRBJ2-2; D possibly corresponds to TRBD2 (6 bases). CDR3 size: 15 residues. CDR1 is SNHLY, CDR2 FYNNEI, per germline. V lost 7 bases to trimming and J lost 4 bases, with 16 bases between them. CDR3 sequence reads: CASKDTGVVTGELFF. DNA for the CDR3: TGTGCCAGCAAAGATACGGGAGTTGTCACCGGGGAGCTGTTTTTT.

This clone has just a few counts. The V gene is TRBV19, the J gene TRBJ2-2; D is possibly TRBD2 (5 bases). The germline gives CDR1 LNHDA, CDR2 SQIVND (reference sequence). V shed 6 bases and J shed 7 bases, with 15 bases lying between them. This CDR3 is built from 14 residues. As DNA, the CDR3 is TGTGCCAGTAGCCCCCAGAGGGCGATCGGGGAGCTGTTTTTT. This codes for CASSPQRAIGELFF.

As concerns this clone: Germline and junction disagree at one end, which may indicate a read error. This rearrangement joins TRBV7-8 to TRBJ2-3, with 8 bases lining up with TRBD1. Germline V gene sequence: CDR1 SGHVS, CDR2 FQNEAQ. The length of the CDR3 is 12 residues. The CDR3 DNA reads TGTGCCAGCAGCTTAATTGGGACAGGACCGATTTTT. It codes for CASSLIGTGPIF. Full variable domain (remainder filled in from reference TRBV7-8 and TRBJ2-3): GAGVSQSPRYKVAKRGQDVALRCDPISGHVSLFWYQQALGQGPEFLTYFQNEAQLDKSGLPSDRFFAERPEGSVSTLKIQRTQQEDSAVYLCASSLIGTGPIFGPGTRLTVL.

This clone was seen once. This chain uses TRBV5-1 with TRBJ2-1; TRBD1 matches 9 bases. The CDR3 is made up of 17 amino acids. The germline V gene has CDR1 SGHRS and CDR2 YFSETQ. V lost 4 bases and J lost 5; bases outside the gene matches: 13. CDR3 nucleotides: TGCGCCAGCAGCCTAAACCCCGGGACAGGGAAAAACAATGAGCAGTTCTTC. This codes for CASSLNPGTGKNNEQFF.

The J gene is TRBJ2-2, the V gene TRBV19; 10 nucleotides align to TRBD2. The CDR3 is made up of 15 amino acids. Germline V CDR1 and CDR2: LNHDA, SQIVND (reference sequence). J was trimmed by 6 bases and V by 5 bases; bases with no gene match: 6. The CDR3 loop is CASSASGGAPGELFF. CDR3 DNA: TGTGCCAGTAGTGCCAGCGGGGGGGCCCCCGGGGAGCTGTTTTTT.

This chain links TRBV19 with TRBJ2-1; perhaps TRBD2 as D (6 bases). Between the trimmed V and J ends, which lost 6 bases and 4 bases, there was a span of 13 bases. Germline-derived CDR1 and CDR2 are LNHDA and SQIVND (reference sequence). The length of the CDR3 is 14 residues. The CDR3 sequence: CASSSRTIYNEQFF. For the CDR3, the DNA is TGTGCCAGTAGCTCCCGGACTATATACAATGAGCAGTTCTTC.

The chain employs TRBV5-1 and TRBJ1-1; no clear D. The V end lost 4 bases, the J end lost 4 bases, and 17 bases lay between the germline ends. This CDR3 region has 15 residues. Germline CDR1 SGHRS, CDR2 YFSETQ. CDR3 sequence reads: CASSNEAQPGTEAFF. In DNA form, the CDR3 reads TGCGCCAGCAGCAACGAGGCGCAACCGGGCACTGAAGCTTTCTTT.

The gene calls are TRBV19 and TRBJ2-7; D might be TRBD2 (6 bases). The CDR3 spans 15 residues. Trimming stripped 3 bases from V and 0 bases from J, with 12 bases between. Germline V gene lookup returns CDR1 LNHDA and CDR2 SQIVND (reference sequence). DNA of the CDR3: TGTGCCAGTAGTATCGGCGGGGAGAGCTCCTACGAGCAGTACTTC. Amino acids: CASSIGGESSYEQYF.

There are a few counts of this clone. The rearrangement joins TRBV24-1 to TRBJ2-5; 10 nucleotides agree with TRBD2. The germline CDR1 and CDR2 sequences are KGHDR and SFDVKD. After removal of 1 base from V and 2 bases from J, the junction contained 3 bases not matched to a gene. The CDR3 loop spans 16 amino acids. CDR3 in amino acids: CATSDFWTSGQETQYF. The CDR3 region has the DNA TGTGCCACCAGTGATTTTTGGACTAGCGGACAAGAGACCCAGTACTTC.

The table lists this clone with a count of one. The chain recombines TRBV28 with TRBJ2-5; 8 nucleotides agree with TRBD2. The CDR3 extends over 14 amino acids. The germline gives CDR1 MDHEN, CDR2 SYDVKM. Trimming took 6 bases from V and 5 from J; bases not matched to a gene: 8. This CDR3 is CASSLGRAYETQYF. In nucleotides, the CDR3 is TGTGCCAGCAGCCTCGGGAGGGCCTATGAGACCCAGTACTTC.

The V gene is TRBV12-3 or TRBV12-4, the J gene TRBJ2-5, with no clear D. V was clipped by 3 bases and J by 5 bases, with 4 bases between them. CDR3 length: 11 amino acids. Written as DNA, the CDR3 is TGTGCCAGCAGTTTTGCGGAGACCCAGTACTTC. It yields the protein CASSFAETQYF.